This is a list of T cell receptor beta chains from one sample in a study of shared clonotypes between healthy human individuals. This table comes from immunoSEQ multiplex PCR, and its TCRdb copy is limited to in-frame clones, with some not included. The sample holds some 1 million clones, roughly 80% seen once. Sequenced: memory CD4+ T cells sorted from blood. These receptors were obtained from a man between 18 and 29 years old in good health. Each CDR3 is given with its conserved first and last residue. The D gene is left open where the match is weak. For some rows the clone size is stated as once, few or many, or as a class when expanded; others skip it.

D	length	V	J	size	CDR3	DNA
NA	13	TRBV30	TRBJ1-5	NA	CAWSVERAEPQHF	TGTGCATGGAGTGTGGAAAGGGCGGAGCCCCAGCATTTT
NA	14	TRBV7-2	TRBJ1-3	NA	CASSLLGDGNTIYF	TGTGCCAGCAGCTTATTGGGGGACGGGAACACCATATATTTT
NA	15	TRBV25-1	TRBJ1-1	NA	CASTRSSIFHTEAFF	TGTGCCAGCACCAGAAGTAGTATATTCCACACTGAAGCTTTCTTT
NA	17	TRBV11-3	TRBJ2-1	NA	CASSSPGGSGSYNEQFF	TGTGCCAGCAGCTCCCCAGGGGGTAGCGGATCCTACAATGAGCAGTTCTTC
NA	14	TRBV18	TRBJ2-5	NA	CASSPRQDQETQYF	TGTGCCAGCTCACCTCGACAGGACCAAGAGACCCAGTACTTC
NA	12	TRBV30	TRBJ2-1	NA	CALGAEYNEQFF	TGTGCCTTGGGCGCGGAATACAATGAGCAGTTCTTC
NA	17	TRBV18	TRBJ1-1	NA	CASSPLEAGALNTEAFF	TGTGCCAGCTCACCACTCGAGGCAGGGGCCCTTAACACTGAAGCTTTCTTT
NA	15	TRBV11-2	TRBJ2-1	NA	CASSPQSRVGSEQFF	TGTGCCAGCAGCCCGCAGAGTCGGGTTGGTAGTGAGCAGTTCTTC
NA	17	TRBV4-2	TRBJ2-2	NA	CASSQETTRFDFGELFF	TGTGCCAGCAGCCAAGAAACGACTAGGTTCGATTTTGGGGAGCTGTTTTTT
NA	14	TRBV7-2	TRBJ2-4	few	CASSLWFSKNIQYF	TGTGCCAGCAGCTTATGGTTTTCCAAAAACATTCAGTACTTC
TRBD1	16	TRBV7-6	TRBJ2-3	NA	CASSSTGDLNTDTQYF	TGTGCCAGCAGTTCAACAGGGGACCTCAACACAGATACGCAGTATTTT
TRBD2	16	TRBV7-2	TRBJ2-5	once	CASRDGLAGARETQYF	TGTGCCAGCAGAGATGGACTAGCGGGAGCCAGGGAGACCCAGTACTTC
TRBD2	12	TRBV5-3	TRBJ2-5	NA	CARSTASGGQYF	TGTGCCAGAAGCACCGCAAGCGGGGGGCAGTACTTC
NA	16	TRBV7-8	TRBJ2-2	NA	CASSPRDGRGTGELFF	TGTGCCAGCAGCCCGCGGGACGGGCGAGGCACCGGGGAGCTGTTTTTT
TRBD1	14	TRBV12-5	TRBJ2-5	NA	CASVPRDREETQYF	TGTGCTAGTGTCCCAAGGGACAGGGAAGAGACCCAGTACTTC
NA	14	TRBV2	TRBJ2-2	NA	CASSGLLGTGELFF	TGTGCCAGCAGTGGTCTATTAGGCACCGGGGAGCTGTTTTTT
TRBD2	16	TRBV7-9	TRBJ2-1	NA	CASSLRASGRSNEQFF	TGTGCCAGCAGCTTAAGGGCCAGCGGGAGGTCAAATGAGCAGTTCTTC
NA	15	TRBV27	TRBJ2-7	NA	CASRVKGGKTYEQYF	TGTGCCAGCAGGGTGAAGGGGGGGAAGACCTACGAGCAGTACTTC
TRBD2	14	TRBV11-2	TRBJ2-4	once	CATELGRGGNIQYF	TGTGCCACGGAGTTAGGGCGCGGGGGGAACATTCAGTACTTC
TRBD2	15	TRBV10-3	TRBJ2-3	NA	CAISAYSGRPDTQYF	TGTGCCATCAGTGCCTATAGCGGGAGACCAGATACGCAGTATTTT
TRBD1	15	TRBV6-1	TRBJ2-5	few	CASSTRQGIQETQYF	TGTGCCAGCAGCACTAGACAGGGAATCCAAGAGACCCAGTACTTC
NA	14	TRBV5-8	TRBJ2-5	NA	CASSREFMEGTQYF	TGTGCCAGCAGCCGAGAGTTTATGGAGGGGACCCAGTACTTC
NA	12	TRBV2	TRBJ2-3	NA	CASNFYTDTQYF	TGTGCCAGCAATTTCTATACAGATACGCAGTATTTT
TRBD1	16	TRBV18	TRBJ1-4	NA	CASSPLSGQGLEKLFF	TGTGCCAGCTCACCCTTAAGCGGACAGGGCCTTGAAAAACTGTTTTTT
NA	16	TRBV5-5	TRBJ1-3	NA	CASSPGPLSSGNTIYF	TGTGCCAGCTCTCCCGGGCCACTAAGCTCTGGAAACACCATATATTTT
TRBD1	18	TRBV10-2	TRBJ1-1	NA	CASSESEFAGQANTEAFF	TGCGCCAGCAGTGAGTCAGAATTTGCGGGACAGGCGAACACTGAAGCTTTCTTT
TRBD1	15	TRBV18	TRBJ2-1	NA	CASSTTGTGYNEQFF	TGTGCCAGCTCGACCACCGGGACAGGGTACAATGAGCAGTTCTTC
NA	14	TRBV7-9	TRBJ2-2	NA	CASSRRSDTGELFF	TGTGCCAGCAGCCGTCGATCTGACACCGGGGAGCTGTTTTTT
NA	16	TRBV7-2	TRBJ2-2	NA	CASSLFRDTYTGELFF	TGTGCCAGCAGCTTATTCCGGGACACCTACACCGGGGAGCTGTTTTTT
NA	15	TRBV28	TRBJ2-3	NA	CASSTAKRGTDTQYF	TGTGCCAGCAGTACCGCAAAGCGGGGCACAGATACGCAGTATTTT